This TCR beta chain was captured by sequencing in a study of blood T cell repertoires in COVID-19. CDR3 length: 13 amino acids. Germline-derived CDR1 and CDR2 are SGHVS and FNYEAQ. The V and J ends lost 5 bases and 7 bases, in that order; junction bases with no gene match: 4. This clone showed up just once. Data came from immunoSEQ multiplex PCR; TCRdb stores just in-frame clones and leaves some out. This sample has about 250,000 clones, with about 93% found just once. The chain is built from TRBV7-6 and TRBJ2-1; 8 bases are shared with TRBD1. This clonotype originated in a woman between 18 and 29 years old who had recovered from COVID-19. The source material was PBMCs or T cells enriched from blood (not recorded which). The CDR3 nucleotides read TGTGCCAGCAGCACGGACAGGGAGAATGAGCAGTTCTTC. Amino acid sequence: CASSTDRENEQFF.